This T cell receptor beta chain derives from a study of blood T cell repertoires in COVID-19. Study background: Samples taken during acute and convalescent COVID-19 were collected in the United States, Italy and Spain. Sample material is recorded as cDNA or gDNA derived from T cells, B-cell-depleted T cells, or PBMCs.

The germline CDR1 and CDR2 sequences are MNHEY and SVGEGT. The ends lost 2 bases at V and 5 bases at J; junction bases unmatched: 9. CDR3 length: 16 amino acids. Per the study methods: Estimated nucleated cell counts came from reference gene primer amplification. Clones were read by immunoSEQ multiplex PCR, and TCRdb kept only the in-frame ones, dropping some. The DNA gave D and trimming, while V, J and clone size come from that table. The repertoire consists of 84,000 or so clones, with almost 95% occurring once and the leading ten covering approximately 6.3%. The genes are TRBV6-2 or TRBV6-3 and TRBJ2-1; 7 bases line up with TRBD2. This TCR derives from an older woman with active COVID-19. Source material: peripheral blood. The CDR3 bases are TGTGCCAGCAGTTACCCCCGGACTAGATCGAACAATGAGCAGTTCTTC. It specifies CASSYPRTRSNNEQFF.